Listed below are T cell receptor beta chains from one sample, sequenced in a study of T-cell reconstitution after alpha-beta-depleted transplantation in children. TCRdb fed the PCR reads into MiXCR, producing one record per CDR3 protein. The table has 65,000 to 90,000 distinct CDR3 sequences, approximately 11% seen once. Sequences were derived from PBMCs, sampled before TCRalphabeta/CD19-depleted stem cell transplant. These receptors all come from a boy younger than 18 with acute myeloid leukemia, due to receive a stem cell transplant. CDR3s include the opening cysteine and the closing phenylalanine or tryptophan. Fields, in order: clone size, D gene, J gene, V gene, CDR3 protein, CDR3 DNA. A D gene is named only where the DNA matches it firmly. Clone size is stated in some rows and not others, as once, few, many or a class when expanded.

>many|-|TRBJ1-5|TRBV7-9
CASSPLPPGAGGNQPQHF
TGTGCCAGCAGCCCACTCCCGCCAGGGGCAGGGGGCAATCAGCCCCAGCATTTT
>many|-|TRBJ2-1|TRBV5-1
CASSTPRGDNEQFF
TGCGCCAGCAGCACCCCCCGCGGGGATAATGAGCAGTTCTTC
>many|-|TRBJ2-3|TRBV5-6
CASSLSSGVADTQYF
TGTGCCAGCAGCTTGTCGTCGGGAGTGGCAGATACGCAGTATTTT
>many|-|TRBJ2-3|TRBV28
CASSFLTDTQYF
TGTGCCAGCAGTTTTCTCACAGATACGCAGTATTTT
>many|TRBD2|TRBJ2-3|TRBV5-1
CASSESGSGVDTQYF
TGCGCCAGCAGCGAGAGCGGGAGCGGGGTAGATACGCAGTATTTT
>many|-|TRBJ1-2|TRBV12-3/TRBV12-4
CASSLPGGYYTF
TGTGCCAGCAGTCTACCTGGGGGATACTACACCTTC
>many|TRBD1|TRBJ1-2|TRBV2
CASSEATGTMAGYTF
TGTGCCAGCAGTGAAGCGACAGGGACGATGGCTGGCTACACCTTC
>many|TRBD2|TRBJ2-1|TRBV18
CASSPLGLAGRWYNEQFF
TGTGCCAGCTCACCACTCGGACTAGCGGGGAGGTGGTACAATGAGCAGTTCTTC
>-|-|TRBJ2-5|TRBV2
CASSAGKETQYF
TGTGCCAGCAGTGCCGGGAAGGAGACCCAGTACTTC
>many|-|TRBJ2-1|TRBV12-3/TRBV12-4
CASSLVRGPDNEQFF
TGTGCCAGCAGTTTAGTCCGAGGGCCGGACAATGAGCAGTTCTTC
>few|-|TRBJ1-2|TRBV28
CASSPGPLRRGGYTF
TGTGCCAGCAGCCCCGGGCCGCTTCGACGGGGAGGCTACACCTTC
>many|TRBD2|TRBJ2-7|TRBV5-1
CASSFLPGLAEAVSYEQYF
TGCGCCAGCAGCTTTTTACCGGGACTAGCGGAAGCCGTCTCCTACGAGCAGTACTTC
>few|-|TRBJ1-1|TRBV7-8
CASSLRVQGMGNTEAFF
TGTGCCAGCAGCTTAAGGGTCCAGGGGATGGGGAACACTGAAGCTTTCTTT
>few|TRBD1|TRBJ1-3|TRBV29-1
CSAREAGGSSGNTIYF
TGCAGCGCCCGGGAGGCAGGGGGGAGCTCTGGAAACACCATATATTTT
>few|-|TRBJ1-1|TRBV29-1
CSAIPGGMNTEAFF
TGCAGCGCAATACCGGGGGGCATGAACACTGAAGCTTTCTTT
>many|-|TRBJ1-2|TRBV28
CASSSGSGYGYTF
TGTGCCAGCAGCTCCGGGAGCGGCTATGGCTACACCTTC
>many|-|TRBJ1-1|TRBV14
CASSQVAMVRAFF
TGTGCCAGCAGCCAAGTAGCCATGGTGAGGGCTTTCTTT
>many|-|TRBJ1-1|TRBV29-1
CSAGDREAFF
TGCAGCGCAGGGGACCGCGAAGCTTTCTTT
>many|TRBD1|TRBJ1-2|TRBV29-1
CSVGTGRSGNYGYTF
TGCAGCGTGGGGACAGGGCGCTCCGGTAACTATGGCTACACCTTC
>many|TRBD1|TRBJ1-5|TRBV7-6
CASSLETGGAWNQPQHF
TGTGCCAGCAGCTTAGAGACAGGGGGCGCGTGGAATCAGCCCCAGCATTTT
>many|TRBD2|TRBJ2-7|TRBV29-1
CSVAMAGGQGEQYF
TGCAGCGTTGCGATGGCGGGAGGGCAGGGCGAGCAGTACTTC
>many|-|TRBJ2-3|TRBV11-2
CASSRRGGAGMVSDTQYF
TGTGCCAGCAGCAGAAGAGGGGGGGCGGGAATGGTCTCAGATACGCAGTATTTT
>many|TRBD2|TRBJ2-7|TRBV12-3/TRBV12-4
CASSPGLADDRYYYEQYF
TGTGCCAGCAGTCCCGGACTAGCTGATGATAGGTACTACTACGAGCAGTACTTC
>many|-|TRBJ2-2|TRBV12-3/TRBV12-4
CASSRAPGQNTGELFF
TGTGCCAGCAGTCGTGCCCCGGGACAAAACACCGGGGAGCTGTTTTTT
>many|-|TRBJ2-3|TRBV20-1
CSARETESTDTQYF
TGCAGTGCTAGAGAGACAGAAAGCACAGATACGCAGTATTTT
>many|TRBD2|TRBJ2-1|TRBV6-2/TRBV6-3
CASSYYAGLALNEQFF
TGTGCCAGCAGTTATTATGCGGGACTAGCGTTGAATGAGCAGTTCTTC
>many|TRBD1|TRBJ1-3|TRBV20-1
CSAKTGGRGNTIYF
TGCAGTGCTAAAACAGGGGGCCGTGGAAACACCATATATTTT
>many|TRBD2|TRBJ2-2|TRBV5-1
CASSLALSLAGNTGELFF
TGCGCCAGCAGCTTGGCCCTGAGCCTAGCGGGTAACACCGGGGAGCTGTTTTTT
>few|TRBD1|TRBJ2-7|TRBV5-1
CASSSGQGSYEQYF
TGCGCCAGCAGCTCTGGACAGGGGAGTTACGAGCAGTACTTC
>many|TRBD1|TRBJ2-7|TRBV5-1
CASSWGDRSPGEQYF
TGCGCCAGCAGCTGGGGGGACAGGTCTCCTGGTGAGCAGTACTTC